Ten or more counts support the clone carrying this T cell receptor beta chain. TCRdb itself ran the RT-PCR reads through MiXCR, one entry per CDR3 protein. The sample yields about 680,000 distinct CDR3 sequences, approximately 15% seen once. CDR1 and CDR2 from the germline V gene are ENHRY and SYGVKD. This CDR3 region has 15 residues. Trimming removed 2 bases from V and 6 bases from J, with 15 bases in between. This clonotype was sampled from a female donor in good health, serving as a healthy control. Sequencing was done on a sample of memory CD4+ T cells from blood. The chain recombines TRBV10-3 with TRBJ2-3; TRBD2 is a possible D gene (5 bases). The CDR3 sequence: CAISEVPGTADTQYF. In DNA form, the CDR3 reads TGTGCCATCAGTGAGGTTCCGGGAACGGCGGATACGCAGTATTTT.